This passage covers 18 T cell receptor beta chains from one sample sequenced in a study of early stage breast cancer tumors. Clones were sequenced by immunoSEQ multiplex PCR, and TCRdb holds only the in-frame ones, with some missing. In the table there are 5,500 to 7,000 clones, 73% of which are singletons. Sequencing used normal breast tissue next to the tumor. These receptor sequences come from a person aged 40 to 49 with breast cancer.

This clone was found a few times. The chain carries TRBV27 and TRBJ2-1; a possible D gene is TRBD2 (6 bases). Per the germline V gene, CDR1 is MNHEY and CDR2 is SMNVEV (reference sequence). CDR3 size: 14 residues. V shed 6 bases and J shed 9 bases, with 18 bases lying between them. The chain's CDR3 is CASSPFRLGGEQFF. The CDR3 DNA follows: TGTGCCAGCAGCCCCTTTAGACTAGGCGGTGAGCAGTTCTTC.

This clone occurred a few times. This chain joins TRBV27 and TRBJ2-4, with D hard to call. Germline CDR1 is MNHEY and CDR2 is SMNVEV (reference sequence). Trimming left V 5 bases short and J 0 bases short, with 5 bases between. The CDR3 covers 13 residues. CDR3 in DNA: TGTGCCAGCAGTCCATTAGCCAAAAACATTCAGTACTTC. Protein: CASSPLAKNIQYF.

The V and J genes are TRBV6-4 and TRBJ2-1, with a possible D match to TRBD2 (6 bases). V lost 5 bases and J 9 bases, leaving 14 bases between the germline ends. Germline-derived CDR1 and CDR2 are MRHNA and SNTAGT. CDR3 length equals 13 residues. CDR3 in DNA: TGTGCCAGCAGTCGGGACTCCCGGGGTGAGCAGTTCTTC. The encoded protein is CASSRDSRGEQFF.

V is TRBV2 and J is TRBJ2-7; D unresolved. From germline, CDR1 is SNHLY and CDR2 FYNNEI. This CDR3 region has 14 residues. Trimming left V 6 bases short and J 5 bases short, with 17 bases between. This chain's CDR3 is CASRERTVGNEQYF. The CDR3 DNA reads TGTGCCAGCAGGGAAAGGACCGTGGGTAACGAGCAGTACTTC.

J is TRBJ1-4 and V is TRBV4-1, with no clear D. This CDR3 spans 15 amino acids. With 0 bases removed from V and 7 bases from J, the gap between germline ends came to 12 bases. CDR1 is MGHRA and CDR2 is YSYEKL in the germline V gene. This CDR3 is CASSQEAGNREKLFF. The CDR3 DNA is TGCGCCAGCAGCCAAGAAGCAGGAAATCGTGAAAAACTGTTTTTT.

The CDR3 loop is CASSQGLAGEGTDTQYF. For the CDR3, the DNA is TGTGCCAGCAGCCAAGGATTAGCGGGAGAGGGCACAGATACGCAGTATTTT. The J gene is TRBJ2-3, the V gene TRBV7-9, with TRBD2 matching 9 bases. J gave up 1 base and V 5 bases, and 10 bases lay outside the gene matches. The CDR3 sequence is 17 residues long. CDR1 is SEHNR and CDR2 is FQNEAQ in the germline V gene (reference sequence).

The chain carries TRBV6-5 and TRBJ2-5; the match to TRBD2 covers 8 bases. The CDR3 has 15 residues. Germline trimming cut 7 bases from V and 4 bases from J; bases unmatched to any gene: 11. CDR1 is MNHEY and CDR2 is SVGAGI in the germline V gene. The CDR3 loop reads CASTPGTRGRETQYF. CDR3 in DNA: TGTGCCAGCACCCCCGGGACTAGGGGTCGAGAGACCCAGTACTTC.

As concerns this clone: At one boundary the junction diverges from the germline segment, which might be a read error. The chain joins TRBV7-7 to TRBJ2-1; D may be TRBD2 (7 bases). Germline V gives CDR1 SSHAT, CDR2 FNYEAQ (reference sequence). This CDR3 is 15 amino acids long. The CDR3 coding sequence is TGTGCTAGCAGCTTGGGGGCTAGCGGCTACAATGAGCAGTTCTTC. Its protein is CASSLGASGYNEQFF. The variable domain in full, completed from reference TRBV7-7 and TRBJ2-1, reads GAGVSQSPRYKVTKRGQDVTLRCDPISSHATLYWYQQALGQGPEFLTYFNYEAQPDKSGLPSDRFSAERPEGSISTLTIQRTEQRDSAMYRCASSLGASGYNEQFFGPGTRLTVL.

This clone has just a few counts. The CDR3: CASSLDLGNYGYTF. The CDR3 nucleotides read TGTGCCAGCAGCTTGGATTTGGGGAACTATGGCTACACCTTC. The chain uses TRBV5-4 and TRBJ1-2, with D unresolved. Trimming shortened V by 0 bases and J by 2 bases, and 8 bases separated the two germline ends. The germline gives CDR1 SGHNT, CDR2 YYREEE (reference sequence). This CDR3 has 14 residues.

The gene calls are TRBV28 and TRBJ1-5; no clear D. CDR3 size: 17 residues. Germline lookup yields CDR1 MDHEN and CDR2 SYDVKM. With 3 bases removed from V and 2 bases from J, the gap between germline ends came to 17 bases. Here the CDR3 reads CASSLPRLKLGNQPQHF. CDR3 bases: TGTGCCAGCAGTTTGCCCCGCCTGAAACTGGGCAATCAGCCCCAGCATTTT.

This chain connects TRBV6-1 to TRBJ2-7, with TRBD2 identical over 9 bases. Trimming at V came to 4 bases and at J to 3 bases, leaving 7 bases not matched to a gene. CDR1 and CDR2 from the germline V gene are MNHNS and SASEGT. The CDR3 is 15 amino acids. The CDR3 region is CASSATGTSYYEQYF. The CDR3 nucleotides are TGTGCCAGCAGTGCCACCGGGACTAGCTACTACGAGCAGTACTTC.

This clone appeared a few times. The rearrangement uses TRBV11-2 and TRBJ2-2, with no clear D. The V gene's germline CDR1 is SGHAT and CDR2 FQNNGV. Trimming shortened V by 2 bases and J by 1 base, and 8 bases separated the two germline ends. This CDR3 has 15 amino acids. CDR3 loop: CASSLLKRNTGELFF. In nucleotides, the CDR3 is TGTGCCAGCAGCTTATTGAAGAGGAACACCGGGGAGCTGTTTTTT.

The table lists this clone with a few counts. V is TRBV6-4 and J is TRBJ2-2; weak D call: TRBD1 (6 bases). Trimming left V 0 bases short and J 3 bases short, with 8 bases between. The CDR3 loop spans 15 amino acids. Germline CDR1 MRHNA, CDR2 SNTAGT. The DNA of the CDR3 is TGTGCCAGCAGTGACTCGGGGGCGCACACCGGGGAGCTGTTTTTT. Protein: CASSDSGAHTGELFF.

The chain couples TRBV13 to TRBJ2-7; a weak D match, TRBD2 (6 bases). The ends were cut back, 5 bases at V and 6 bases at J, with 20 bases in the middle. Germline V CDR1 and CDR2: PRHDT, FYEKMQ (reference sequence). CDR3 length: 15 amino acids. CDR3 nucleotide sequence: TGTGCCAGCAGCCTATCCGGGACTTGGGGTATCGAGCAGTACTTC. Translation: CASSLSGTWGIEQYF.

The J gene is TRBJ2-1, the V gene TRBV10-3; 8 nucleotides agree with TRBD1. With V trimmed by 2 bases and J by 5 bases, 2 bases remained unmatched. Germline assignment: CDR1 ENHRY and CDR2 SYGVKD. This CDR3 has 14 residues. The CDR3 loop is CAISERTGNNEQFF. The DNA of the CDR3 is TGTGCCATCAGTGAGAGGACAGGGAACAATGAGCAGTTCTTC.

The J gene is TRBJ1-6, the V gene TRBV7-9; TRBD1 is a possible D gene (5 bases). CDR1 SEHNR and CDR2 FQNEAQ come from the germline V gene (reference sequence). Trimming removed 3 bases from V and 7 bases from J, with 10 bases in between. The CDR3 is made up of 14 amino acids. CDR3: CASSFAGANSPLHF. Written as DNA, the CDR3 is TGTGCCAGCAGCTTTGCTGGGGCGAATTCACCCCTCCACTTT.

The genes are TRBV6-1 and TRBJ1-5; unclear D gene. Germline V gene lookup returns CDR1 MNHNS and CDR2 SASEGT. The CDR3 sequence is 13 residues long. Trimming removed 6 bases from V and 4 bases from J, with 10 bases in between. The CDR3, as DNA: TGTGCCAGCAGCCCCCCTAGGAATCAGCCCCAGCATTTT. As protein: CASSPPRNQPQHF.

CDR3 nucleotides: TGTGCCAGCAGCCCCCGGGACTACGCCTACGAGCAGTACTTC. As protein: CASSPRDYAYEQYF. The chain carries TRBV5-5 and TRBJ2-7, with 7 positions matching TRBD2. J lost 2 bases, V lost 4 bases, and 6 bases had no gene match. In germline, CDR1 is SGHKS, CDR2 YYEKEE (reference sequence). The CDR3 loop spans 14 amino acids.